One sample yielded the 22 T cell receptor beta chains listed below, sequenced in a study of vaccination and CD4 T cells after COVID-19. The Oncomine TCR Beta short-read assay was what sequenced the DNA obtained from cultured CD4+ T cells. Via MiXCR, TCRdb re-called the PCR reads, giving one row per CDR3 protein. This sample has tens of thousands of distinct CDR3 sequences; around 43% occur once, and the top ten carry roughly an eighth. The treatment: roughly nine-day PBMC culture with coronavirus spike peptide pools or control peptides (ViraFEST assay). These receptors are not linked to any known antigen. Sequencing input: CD4+ T cells from blood, cultured in vitro. The receptor source for this set is a human donor who had recovered from COVID-19.

CDR3 nucleotides: TGCAGTGCTAAAAGGGACAGACTAGCCAAAAACATTCAGTACTTC. Protein: CSAKRDRLAKNIQYF. V is TRBV20-1 and J is TRBJ2-4, with 7 positions matching TRBD1. Germline assignment: CDR1 DFQATT and CDR2 SNEGSKA (reference sequence). This CDR3 contains 15 residues. After removal of 4 bases from V and 0 bases from J, the junction contained 6 bases not matched to a gene.

The chain recombines TRBV5-1 with TRBJ2-7; 9 bases match TRBD2. CDR1 and CDR2 (germline): SGHRS, YFSETQ. J gave up 3 bases and V 1 base, and 5 bases lay outside the gene matches. The CDR3 sequence is 15 residues long. The CDR3 sequence is CASSLPAGGLYEQYF. The CDR3 bases are TGCGCCAGCAGCTTGCCAGCGGGGGGACTCTACGAGCAGTACTTC.

This clonotype came up once. V is TRBV7-9 and J is TRBJ2-2; D possibly corresponds to TRBD2 (6 bases). CDR3 length: 15 amino acids. The V end lost 4 bases, the J end lost 6 bases, and 15 bases lay between the germline ends. Germline assignment: CDR1 SEHNR and CDR2 FQNEAQ (reference sequence). The CDR3 here is CASSWSGGRSGELFF. The CDR3 DNA is TGTGCCAGCAGCTGGAGCGGAGGGAGGTCCGGGGAGCTGTTTTTT. Variable domain in full (rest from reference TRBV7-9 and TRBJ2-2): DTGVSQNPRHKITKRGQNVTFRCDPISEHNRLYWYRQTLGQGPEFLTYFQNEAQLEKSRLLSDRFSAERPKGSFSTLEIQRTEQGDSAMYLCASSWSGGRSGELFFGEGSRLTVL.

The V and J genes are TRBV20-1 and TRBJ1-1; a possible D gene is TRBD1 (6 bases). V was pared by 3 bases and J by 6 bases, with 20 bases between. CDR3 size: 15 residues. In germline, CDR1 is DFQATT, CDR2 SNEGSKA (reference sequence). The CDR3 coding sequence is TGCAGTGCTAGCCAGTCAAGGGGGGGTTTCGCTGAAGCTTTCTTT. Its protein is CSASQSRGGFAEAFF.

The J gene is TRBJ2-2, the V gene TRBV7-6; 8 nucleotides line up with TRBD1. Per germline, CDR1 SGHVS and CDR2 FNYEAQ. V lost 5 bases to trimming and J lost 0 bases; unmatched junction nucleotides: 5. The CDR3 extends over 16 amino acids. The DNA for the CDR3 is TGTGCCAGCAGCCAACAGACAGGGGCGAACACCGGGGAGCTGTTTTTT. Translating gives CASSQQTGANTGELFF. The full variable domain, its missing parts supplied by reference TRBV7-6 and TRBJ2-2, is GAGVSQSPRYKVTKRGQDVALRCDPISGHVSLYWYRQALGQGPEFLTYFNYEAQQDKSGLPNDRFSAERPEGSISTLTIQRTEQRDSAMYRCASSQQTGANTGELFFGEGSRLTVL.

The rearrangement joins TRBV28 to TRBJ2-2; D might be TRBD1 (6 bases). The CDR3 covers 12 residues. CDR1 and CDR2 (germline): MDHEN, SYDVKM. V shed 6 bases and J shed 5 bases, with 7 bases lying between them. The CDR3 DNA follows: TGTGCCAGCAGACAGGGTACCGGGGAGCTGTTTTTT. This gives the protein CASRQGTGELFF.

This clonotype was picked up a small number of times. The V gene is TRBV24-1, the J gene TRBJ2-3, with no clear D. Trimming stripped 3 bases from V and 0 bases from J, with 12 bases between. The CDR3 runs 16 residues. Germline CDR1 is KGHDR and CDR2 is SFDVKD. CDR3 loop: CATSDTPILSTDTQYF. The CDR3 DNA reads TGTGCCACCAGTGATACCCCCATACTCAGCACAGATACGCAGTATTTT.

This clonotype has a handful of counts. The chain is built from TRBV7-9 and TRBJ1-1; D remains unclear. This CDR3 is 14 amino acids long. Trimming removed 0 bases at V and 2 bases at J, with 7 bases between. Germline CDR1 reads SEHNR; CDR2 reads FQNEAQ (reference sequence). For the CDR3, the DNA is TGTGCCAGCAGCTTAGCGATTGCCAACACTGAAGCTTTCTTT. This gives the protein CASSLAIANTEAFF.

This clonotype is medium-sized by share. The chain employs TRBV29-1 and TRBJ1-1, with D possibly TRBD1 on 6 matching bases. The V end was cut by 2 bases, the J end by 5 bases, with 12 bases between. CDR1 is SQVTM and CDR2 is ANQGSEA in the germline V gene. The CDR3 extends over 13 amino acids. The CDR3 region is CSVERGPVTEAFF. In DNA, the CDR3 is TGCAGCGTTGAACGGGGGCCGGTGACTGAAGCTTTCTTT.

This clonotype was found a few times. The V and J genes are TRBV6-1 and TRBJ1-5; perhaps TRBD1 as D (6 bases). CDR3 length: 17 amino acids. The V gene's germline CDR1 is MNHNS and CDR2 SASEGT. V was shortened by 7 bases and J by 7 bases, with 26 bases between the two germline ends. Written as DNA, the CDR3 is TGTGCCAGCAACCGGGACACCTCCCCGGTCTTGGCCCAGCCCCAGCATTTT. Translation: CASNRDTSPVLAQPQHF.

This clonotype was counted a few times. The rearrangement links TRBV21-1 to TRBJ1-6; no DNA check was done on the table's D call, TRBD1. TRBV21-1 is annotated as a pseudogene. The CDR3 runs 18 residues. The CDR3 DNA sequence: TGTGCCAGCAGCAAAGTCGACGAGACAGGGGGTGAAGGTTCACCCCTCCACTTT. It codes for CASSKVDETGGEGSPLHF.

This clonotype has just a few counts. V and J are TRBV7-2 and TRBJ2-5, with 12 positions matching TRBD1. The CDR3 has 17 amino acids. Germline loops: CDR1 SGHTA, CDR2 FQGNSA. V was clipped by 1 base and J by 4 bases; unmatched bases: 7. The CDR3 nucleotides are TGTGCCAGCAGCTTAGGAACGGGACAGGGGGCGGGAGAGACCCAGTACTTC. Protein sequence: CASSLGTGQGAGETQYF.

V gene TRBV24-1 combines with J gene TRBJ2-7, with TRBD2 matching 8 bases. Germline V gene data show CDR1 as KGHDR and CDR2 as SFDVKD. V lost 9 bases, J lost 2 bases, and 5 bases stayed unmatched. This CDR3 is 13 amino acids long. CDR3: CATGTSGTYEQYF. As DNA, the CDR3 is TGTGCCACCGGTACTAGCGGTACCTACGAGCAGTACTTC.

The V call is TRBV2, the J call TRBJ2-1; unclear D gene. V lost 1 base, J lost 5 bases, and 6 bases lay in between. The germline V gene has CDR1 SNHLY and CDR2 FYNNEI. The CDR3 is made up of 13 amino acids. The CDR3: CASSEGINNEQFF. In DNA, the CDR3 is TGTGCCAGCAGTGAAGGAATCAACAATGAGCAGTTCTTC.

V usage is TRBV28 and J usage is TRBJ2-1, with D uncertain. Deletions cut 6 bases from V and 6 bases from J, with 6 bases between. The CDR3 consists of 11 residues. Looked up from germline, CDR1 is MDHEN and CDR2 is SYDVKM. CDR3 nucleotide sequence: TGTGCCAGCAGCACCACCAATGAGCAGTTCTTC. This gives the protein CASSTTNEQFF. Together with reference TRBV28 and TRBJ2-1, the CDR3 gives the full variable domain: DVKVTQSSRYLVKRTGEKVFLECVQDMDHENMFWYRQDPGLGLRLIYFSYDVKMKEKGDIPEGYSVSREKKERFSLILESASTNQTSMYLCASSTTNEQFFGPGTRLTVL.

The chain couples TRBV28 to TRBJ1-6; 7 nucleotides match TRBD1. V lost 6 bases and J lost 7; bases outside the gene matches: 9. This CDR3 has 15 residues. CDR1 MDHEN and CDR2 SYDVKM come from the germline V gene. CDR3 in DNA: TGTGCCAGCAGCTTACTGACAGGGTCGAATTCACCCCTCCACTTT. Its translation is CASSLLTGSNSPLHF.

V gene TRBV2 combines with J gene TRBJ1-2; D is perhaps TRBD1 (5 bases). Deletions cut 4 bases from V and 0 bases from J, with 18 bases between. Germline CDR1 reads SNHLY; CDR2 reads FYNNEI. The CDR3 consists of 17 residues. The CDR3 region is CASSGVWGTGANYGYTF. The CDR3 DNA is TGTGCCAGCAGTGGAGTTTGGGGCACCGGAGCTAACTATGGCTACACCTTC.

The V and J genes are TRBV11-3 and TRBJ2-1; possibly TRBD2 for D (6 bases). The CDR3 covers 15 residues. Per germline, CDR1 SGHNT and CDR2 YENEEA. Trimming took 6 bases from V and 0 from J, leaving 12 bases between them. The CDR3 loop is CASRSGRNSYNEQFF. DNA for the CDR3: TGTGCCAGCAGGTCAGGGAGGAACTCCTACAATGAGCAGTTCTTC.

This clonotype turned up a few times. The V call is TRBV6-1, the J call TRBJ1-1, with a possible D match to TRBD1 (5 bases). Germline V gives CDR1 MNHNS, CDR2 SASEGT. There are 13 residues in the CDR3. V was pared by 4 bases and J by 3 bases, with 9 bases between. The CDR3 coding sequence is TGTGCCAGCAGTGGGGGGTTCGACACTGAAGCTTTCTTT. Translating it yields CASSGGFDTEAFF.

This sequence joins TRBV7-9 and TRBJ1-6, with TRBD1 matching over 9 bases. After removal of 6 bases from V and 9 bases from J, the junction contained 9 bases not matched to a gene. This CDR3 is built from 15 residues. In germline, CDR1 is SEHNR, CDR2 FQNEAQ (reference sequence). CDR3 bases: TGTGCCAGCAGTCGGGACAGGGTTCCGTTTTCACCCCTCCACTTT. It yields the protein CASSRDRVPFSPLHF.

V gene TRBV6-2 or TRBV6-3 combines with J gene TRBJ1-5; D might be TRBD1 (5 bases). Germline lookup yields CDR1 MNHEY and CDR2 SVGEGT. The CDR3 spans 14 residues. V dropped 0 bases and J dropped 4 bases, with 7 bases sitting between them. DNA of the CDR3: TGTGCCAGCAGTTACTCGGGGGGGAATCAGCCCCAGCATTTT. It yields the protein CASSYSGGNQPQHF.

The chain is built from TRBV7-2 and TRBJ1-2, with D perhaps TRBD1 (5 bases). Trimming took 1 base from V and 4 from J, leaving 7 bases between them. Germline loops: CDR1 SGHTA, CDR2 FQGNSA. CDR3 length: 13 residues. The CDR3 DNA is TGTGCCAGCAGCTTAGATCAGGGCTATGGCTACACCTTC. Translating it yields CASSLDQGYGYTF.